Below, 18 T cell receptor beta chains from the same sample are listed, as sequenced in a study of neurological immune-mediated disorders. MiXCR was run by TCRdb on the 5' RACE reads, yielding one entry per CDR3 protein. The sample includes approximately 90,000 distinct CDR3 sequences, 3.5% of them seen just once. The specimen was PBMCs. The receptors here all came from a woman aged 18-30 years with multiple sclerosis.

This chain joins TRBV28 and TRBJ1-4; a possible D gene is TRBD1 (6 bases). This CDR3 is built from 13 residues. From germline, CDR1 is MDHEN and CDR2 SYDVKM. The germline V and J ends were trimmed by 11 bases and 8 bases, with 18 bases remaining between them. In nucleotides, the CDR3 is TGTGCCTCCGGGGGGCGGGGTGGAGAAAAACTGTTTTTT. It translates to CASGGRGGEKLFF.

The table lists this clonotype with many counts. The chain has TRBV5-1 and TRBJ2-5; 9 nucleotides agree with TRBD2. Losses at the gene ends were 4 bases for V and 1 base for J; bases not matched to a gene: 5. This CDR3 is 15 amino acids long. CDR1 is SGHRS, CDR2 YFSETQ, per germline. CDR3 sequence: CASSPTSGSQETQYF. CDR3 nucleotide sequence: TGCGCCAGCAGCCCAACTAGCGGGTCCCAAGAGACCCAGTACTTC. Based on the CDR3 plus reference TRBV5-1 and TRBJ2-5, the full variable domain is KAGVTQTPRYLIKTRGQQVTLSCSPISGHRSVSWYQQTPGQGLQFLFEYFSETQRNKGNFPGRFSGRQFSNSRSEMNVSTLELGDSALYLCASSPTSGSQETQYFGPGTRLLVL.

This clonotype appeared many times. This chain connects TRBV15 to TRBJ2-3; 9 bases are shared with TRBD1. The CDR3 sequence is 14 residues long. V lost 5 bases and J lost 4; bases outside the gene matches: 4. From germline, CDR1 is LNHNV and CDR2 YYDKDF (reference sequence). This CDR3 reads CATSEGQGPDTQYF. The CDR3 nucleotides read TGTGCCACCAGCGAGGGACAGGGTCCAGATACGCAGTATTTT.

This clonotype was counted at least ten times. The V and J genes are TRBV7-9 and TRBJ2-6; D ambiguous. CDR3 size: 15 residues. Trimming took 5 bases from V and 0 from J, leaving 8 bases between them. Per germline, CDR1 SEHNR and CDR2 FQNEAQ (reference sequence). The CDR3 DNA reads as TGTGCCAGCAGCACCTACAGCTCTGGGGCCAACGTCCTGACTTTC. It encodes CASSTYSSGANVLTF.

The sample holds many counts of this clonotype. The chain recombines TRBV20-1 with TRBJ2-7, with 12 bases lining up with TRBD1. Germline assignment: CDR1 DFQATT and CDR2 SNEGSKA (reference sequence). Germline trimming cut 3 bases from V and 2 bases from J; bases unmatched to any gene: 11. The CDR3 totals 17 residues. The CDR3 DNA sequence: TGCAGTGCTAGTCGGGACAGGGGGCTCGTAGCAACCTACGAGCAGTACTTC. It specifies CSASRDRGLVATYEQYF.

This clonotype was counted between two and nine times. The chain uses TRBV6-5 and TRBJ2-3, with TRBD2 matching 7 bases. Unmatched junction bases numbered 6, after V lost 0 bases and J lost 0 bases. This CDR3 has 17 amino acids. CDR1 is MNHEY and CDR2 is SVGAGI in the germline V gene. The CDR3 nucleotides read TGTGCCAGCAGTTACTCCCTGGGGGGGTCTAGCACAGATACGCAGTATTTT. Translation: CASSYSLGGSSTDTQYF.

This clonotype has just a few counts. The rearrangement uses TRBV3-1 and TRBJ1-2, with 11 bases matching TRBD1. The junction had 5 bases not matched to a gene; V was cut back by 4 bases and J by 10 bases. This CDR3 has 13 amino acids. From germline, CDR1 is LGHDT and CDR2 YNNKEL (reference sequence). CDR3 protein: CASSPRTGGDYTF. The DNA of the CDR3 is TGTGCCAGCAGCCCCCGGACAGGGGGCGACTACACCTTC.

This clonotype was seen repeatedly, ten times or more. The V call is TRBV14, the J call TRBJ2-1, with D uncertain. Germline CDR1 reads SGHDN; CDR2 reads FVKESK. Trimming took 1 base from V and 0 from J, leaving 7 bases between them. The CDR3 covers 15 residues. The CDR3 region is CASSQAGSSYNEQFF. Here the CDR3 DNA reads TGTGCCAGCAGCCAAGCCGGCTCCTCCTACAATGAGCAGTTCTTC.

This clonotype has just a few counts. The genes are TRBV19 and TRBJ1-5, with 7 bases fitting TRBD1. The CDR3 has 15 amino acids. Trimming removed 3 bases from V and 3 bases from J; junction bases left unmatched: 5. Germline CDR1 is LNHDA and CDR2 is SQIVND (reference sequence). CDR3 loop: CASSMDGTVNQPQHF. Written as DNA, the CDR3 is TGTGCCAGTAGTATGGACGGGACAGTCAATCAGCCCCAGCATTTT. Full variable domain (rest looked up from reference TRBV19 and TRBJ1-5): DGGITQSPKYLFRKEGQNVTLSCEQNLNHDAMYWYRQDPGQGLRLIYYSQIVNDFQKGDIAEGYSVSREKKESFPLTVTSAQKNPTAFYLCASSMDGTVNQPQHFGDGTRLSIL.

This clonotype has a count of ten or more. The CDR3 bases are TGCAGTGCCTCGGGGGAGGGTGGAAACACCATATATTTT. Protein: CSASGEGGNTIYF. The chain recombines TRBV20-1 with TRBJ1-3, with a weak D call TRBD1 (5 bases). V lost 6 bases, J lost 3 bases, and 12 bases lay in between. CDR3 size: 13 residues. Germline lookup yields CDR1 DFQATT and CDR2 SNEGSKA (reference sequence).

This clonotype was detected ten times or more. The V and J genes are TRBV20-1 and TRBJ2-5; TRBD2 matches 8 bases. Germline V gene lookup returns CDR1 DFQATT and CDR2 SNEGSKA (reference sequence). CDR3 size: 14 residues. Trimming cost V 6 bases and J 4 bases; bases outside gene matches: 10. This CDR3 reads CSAGSGRASETQYF. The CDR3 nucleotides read TGCAGTGCCGGCTCCGGGAGGGCCTCAGAGACCCAGTACTTC.

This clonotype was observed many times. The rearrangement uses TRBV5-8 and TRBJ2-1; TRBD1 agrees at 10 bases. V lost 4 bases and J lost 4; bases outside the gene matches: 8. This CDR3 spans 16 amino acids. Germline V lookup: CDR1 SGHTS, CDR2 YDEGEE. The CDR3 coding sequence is TGTGCCAGCAGCCCCTCGGGGACAGGGGCTTACAATGAGCAGTTCTTC. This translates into CASSPSGTGAYNEQFF. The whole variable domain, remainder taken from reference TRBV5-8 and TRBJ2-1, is EAGVTQSPTHLIKTRGQQATLRCSPISGHTSVYWYQQALGLGLQFLLWYDEGEERNRGNFPPRFSGRQFPNYSSELNVNALELEDSALYLCASSPSGTGAYNEQFFGPGTRLTVL.

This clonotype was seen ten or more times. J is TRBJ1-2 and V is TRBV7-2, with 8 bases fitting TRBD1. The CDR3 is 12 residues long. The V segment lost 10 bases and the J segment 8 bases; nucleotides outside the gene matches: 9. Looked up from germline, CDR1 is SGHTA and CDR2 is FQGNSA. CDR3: CATSGGYEGYTF. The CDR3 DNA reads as TGTGCCACATCAGGGGGCTACGAAGGCTACACCTTC.

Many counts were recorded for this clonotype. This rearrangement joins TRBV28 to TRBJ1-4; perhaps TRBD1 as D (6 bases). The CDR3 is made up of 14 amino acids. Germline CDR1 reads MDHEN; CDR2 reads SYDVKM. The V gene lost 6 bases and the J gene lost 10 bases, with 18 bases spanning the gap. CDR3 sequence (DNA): TGTGCCAGCAGACATACAGGGTGGGGGGGAAAACTGTTTTTT. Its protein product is CASRHTGWGGKLFF.

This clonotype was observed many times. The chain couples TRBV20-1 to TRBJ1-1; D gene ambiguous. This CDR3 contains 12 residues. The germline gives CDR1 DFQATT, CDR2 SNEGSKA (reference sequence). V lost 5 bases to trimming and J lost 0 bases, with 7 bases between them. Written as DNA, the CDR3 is TGCAGTGCTCCTCTAGTGAACACTGAAGCTTTCTTT. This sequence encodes CSAPLVNTEAFF.

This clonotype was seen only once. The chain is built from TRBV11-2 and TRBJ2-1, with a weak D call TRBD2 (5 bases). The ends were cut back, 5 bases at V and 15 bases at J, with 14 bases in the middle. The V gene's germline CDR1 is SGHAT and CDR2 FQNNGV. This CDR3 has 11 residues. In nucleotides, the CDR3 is TGTGCCAGCAGCCTCGGACTTCCTGGGTTCTTC. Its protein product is CASSLGLPGFF.

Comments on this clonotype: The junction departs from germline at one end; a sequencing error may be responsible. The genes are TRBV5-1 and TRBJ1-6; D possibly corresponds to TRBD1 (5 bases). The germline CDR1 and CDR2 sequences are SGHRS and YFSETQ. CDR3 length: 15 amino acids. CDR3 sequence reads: CASSFGGVKDSTLNF. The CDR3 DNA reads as TGCGCCAGCAGCTTTGGGGGGGTCAAGGATTCAACCCTCAACTTT.

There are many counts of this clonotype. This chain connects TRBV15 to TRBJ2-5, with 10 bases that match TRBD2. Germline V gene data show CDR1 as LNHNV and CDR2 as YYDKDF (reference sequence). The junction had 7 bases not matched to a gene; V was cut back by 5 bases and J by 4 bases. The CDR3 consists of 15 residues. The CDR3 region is CATSGVAGGRETQYF. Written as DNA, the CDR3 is TGTGCCACCAGCGGAGTAGCGGGAGGTCGAGAGACCCAGTACTTC.